This TCR beta chain was obtained from a study of CD8 T cells in Susac syndrome. An input of about 0.5 to 1 ug of RNA was subjected to reverse transcription using random hexamers. Amplification of TCR beta CDR3 spanned 54 Vbeta and 13 Jbeta via immunoSEQ multiplex PCR. MiXCR, run by TCRdb on the immunoSEQ multiplex PCR reads, gives a single entry per CDR3 protein. The profile shows more than 200,000 distinct CDR3 sequences, around 90% of them singletons. CD8+ and CD4+ T cells from blood underwent TCR beta sequencing. Negative isolation yielded CD4+ and CD8+ T cells, and FACS enriched TEMRA cells. The V gene end was trimmed by 4 bases and the J gene end by 7 bases; junction bases not matched to a gene: 9. Germline V CDR1 and CDR2: KGHDR, SFDVKD. CDR3 length: 14 residues.

Material: CD8+ T cells from PBMCs. The chain carries TRBV24-1 and TRBJ2-7; 7 nucleotides line up with TRBD1. The receptor was isolated from a human donor with multiple sclerosis. This CDR3 reads CATSDPMTGSEQYF. DNA for the CDR3: TGTGCCACCAGTGACCCGATGACAGGGAGTGAGCAGTACTTC.